Shown below are 19 T cell receptor beta chains from a single sample sequenced in a study of response to subunit inactivated influenza vaccine. TCRdb re-called the RT-PCR reads through MiXCR, storing one row per CDR3 protein. This table holds around 850,000 distinct CDR3 sequences, about a fifth found once. Sample: PBMCs from blood, taken roughly 5 days after vaccination. The receptor set was obtained from a man aged 45 to 65 who received an inactivated influenza vaccine.

V usage is TRBV24-1 and J usage is TRBJ2-5; TRBD2 matches at 7 bases. The CDR3 has 16 amino acids. With 4 bases clipped from V and 3 bases from J, the junction kept 10 bases outside the gene matches. Germline V gene lookup returns CDR1 KGHDR and CDR2 SFDVKD. The CDR3 is CATSDPTGTKEETQYF. The DNA of the CDR3 is TGTGCCACCAGTGACCCGACCGGGACTAAGGAAGAGACCCAGTACTTC.

This chain uses TRBV12-3 or TRBV12-4 with TRBJ1-5; D might be TRBD1 (6 bases). V gave up 6 bases and J gave up 7 bases, with 16 bases separating them. CDR3 length: 14 residues. CDR3 bases: TGTGCCAGCAGGGTAGGGGGAGATACCCAGCCCCAGCATTTT. This encodes CASRVGGDTQPQHF.

The chain carries TRBV30 and TRBJ2-5, with TRBD2 identical over 9 bases. The germline CDR1 and CDR2 sequences are GTSNPN and SVGIG (reference sequence). Unmatched junction bases numbered 5, after V lost 0 bases and J lost 3 bases. This CDR3 spans 15 amino acids. The CDR3 DNA reads TGTGCCTGGAGTGTATTCGGACTAGCGAAAGAGACCCAGTACTTC. It encodes CAWSVFGLAKETQYF. Full variable domain (missing parts from reference TRBV30 and TRBJ2-5): SQTIHQWPATLVQPVGSPLSLECTVEGTSNPNLYWYRQAAGRGLQLLFYSVGIGQISSEVPQNLSASRPQDRQFILSSKKLLLSDSGFYLCAWSVFGLAKETQYFGPGTRLLVL.

A few counts support this clonotype. This rearrangement joins TRBV7-3 to TRBJ1-4; maybe TRBD1 (5 bases). The length of the CDR3 is 17 residues. The V end lost 0 bases, the J end lost 3 bases, and 14 bases lay between the germline ends. Germline V gives CDR1 SGHTA, CDR2 FQGTGA. This CDR3 is CASSLTPQGVANEKLFF. The DNA of the CDR3 is TGTGCCAGCAGCTTAACCCCGCAGGGAGTTGCTAATGAAAAACTGTTTTTT.

The chain recombines TRBV20-1 with TRBJ1-1; D not certain. Trimming stripped 2 bases from V and 1 base from J, with 8 bases between. The CDR3 sequence is 13 residues long. Germline V gives CDR1 DFQATT, CDR2 SNEGSKA (reference sequence). CDR3 DNA sequence: TGCAGTGCTAGATCCCAGTCGAACACTGAAGCTTTCTTT. As protein: CSARSQSNTEAFF.

This clonotype was observed a few times. The rearrangement joins TRBV2 to TRBJ2-7, with 9 positions matching TRBD2. Germline V gene lookup returns CDR1 SNHLY and CDR2 FYNNEI. The V segment lost 1 base and the J segment 2 bases; nucleotides outside the gene matches: 3. This CDR3 spans 15 amino acids. The CDR3 DNA reads as TGTGCCAGCAGTGAAGTTACTAGCGGGCCCTACGAGCAGTACTTC. This encodes CASSEVTSGPYEQYF.

This clonotype has only one observation. This chain joins TRBV7-9 and TRBJ2-7, with D hard to call. The germline V gene has CDR1 SEHNR and CDR2 FQNEAQ (reference sequence). The CDR3 totals 13 residues. Trimming stripped 7 bases from V and 7 bases from J, with 17 bases between. The chain's CDR3 is CASTPGGHPEQYF. CDR3 in DNA: TGTGCCAGCACCCCGGGTGGGCATCCGGAGCAGTACTTC.

V and J are TRBV4-3 and TRBJ2-3, with unresolved D. The V gene lost 0 bases and the J gene lost 1 base, with 8 bases spanning the gap. The length of the CDR3 is 15 residues. Germline values: CDR1 LGHNA, CDR2 YSLEER. The CDR3 loop is CASSQDRMGTDTQYF. The CDR3 DNA follows: TGCGCCAGCAGCCAAGATCGAATGGGCACAGATACGCAGTATTTT.

This clonotype occurred a few times. The chain employs TRBV20-1 and TRBJ2-1; D remains unclear. The germline gives CDR1 DFQATT, CDR2 SNEGSKA (reference sequence). The CDR3 is made up of 15 amino acids. Trimming took 4 bases from V and 1 from J, leaving 14 bases between them. The DNA for the CDR3 is TGCAGTGCTACACCTCTACAGAGGTCCTACAATGAGCAGTTCTTC. Protein: CSATPLQRSYNEQFF.

The gene calls are TRBV11-2 and TRBJ1-1; a possible D gene is TRBD1 (6 bases). The germline V and J ends were trimmed by 6 bases and 5 bases, with 13 bases remaining between them. The CDR3 has 13 residues. CDR1 is SGHAT, CDR2 FQNNGV, per germline. CDR3 sequence (DNA): TGTGCCAGCAGGAATTACAGGGATACTGAAGCTTTCTTT. Translated: CASRNYRDTEAFF.

This clonotype was counted between two and nine times. With a much larger clone just one base away, this may be a read error. The chain uses TRBV20-1 and TRBJ2-2; tentatively, D is TRBD2 (6 bases). Germline V lookup: CDR1 DFQATT, CDR2 SNEGSKA (reference sequence). Trimming left V 3 bases short and J 1 base short, with 6 bases between. This CDR3 comprises 13 residues. The DNA of the CDR3 is TGCAGTGCTAGCGGGGGGAACACCGGGGAGCTGTTTTTT. Its translation is CSASGGNTGELFF.

This clonotype has more than one count but fewer than ten. In DNA form, the CDR3 reads TGCAGTGCTATCTCCACAAGTGTCACAGATACGCAGTATTTT. Translation gives CSAISTSVTDTQYF. The V call is TRBV20-1, the J call TRBJ2-3; D is unclear. Trimming shortened V by 4 bases and J by 2 bases, and 13 bases separated the two germline ends. The CDR3 loop spans 14 amino acids. Germline CDR1 DFQATT, CDR2 SNEGSKA (reference sequence).

This clonotype has more than one count but fewer than ten. This rearrangement joins TRBV4-3 to TRBJ2-1; D could derive from TRBD1 or TRBD2 (6 bases each). Per germline, CDR1 LGHNA and CDR2 YSLEER. V was shortened by 0 bases and J by 10 bases, with 13 bases between the two germline ends. The CDR3 has 14 residues. The CDR3 DNA reads TGCGCCAGCAGCCAAGATCTTAAGGGGGGAGAGCAGTTCTTC. It yields the protein CASSQDLKGGEQFF.

The table lists this clonotype with many counts. The V gene is TRBV7-2, the J gene TRBJ2-6, with D possibly called TRBD1 or TRBD2 (5 bases each). The CDR3 spans 15 residues. With 4 bases removed from V and 3 bases from J, the gap between germline ends came to 10 bases. Germline lookup yields CDR1 SGHTA and CDR2 FQGNSA. The CDR3 loop reads CASSWDLNGANVLTF. The DNA for the CDR3 is TGTGCCAGCAGCTGGGACCTAAATGGGGCCAACGTCCTGACTTTC.

This clonotype was observed many times. V gene TRBV12-3 or TRBV12-4 combines with J gene TRBJ2-2; TRBD2 matches at 7 bases. The trim removed 10 bases at V and 5 bases at J, leaving 10 bases unmatched. CDR3 length: 14 residues. In DNA, the CDR3 is TGTGCCACCCAGGGAGGGGCCGGGACCGGGGAGCTGTTTTTT. It yields the protein CATQGGAGTGELFF.

This clonotype was counted only a few times. The CDR3, as DNA: TGCGCCAGCAGCCAGGATCTGACAACTGGCGGGGAAAAACTGTTTTTT. Its translation: CASSQDLTTGGEKLFF. This chain uses TRBV4-3 with TRBJ1-4, with D uncertain. Germline V lookup: CDR1 LGHNA, CDR2 YSLEER. This CDR3 contains 16 residues. Trimming removed 3 bases from V and 8 bases from J, with 19 bases in between.

This chain connects TRBV11-3 to TRBJ2-2; 9 bases match TRBD1. V lost 1 base, J lost 4 bases, and 4 bases stayed unmatched. This CDR3 spans 16 amino acids. Germline assignment: CDR1 SGHNT and CDR2 YENEEA. The CDR3 DNA is TGTGCCAGCAGCTTAGTTGTGACAGGGGGCACCGGGGAGCTGTTTTTT. Amino acids: CASSLVVTGGTGELFF.

The chain has TRBV5-1 and TRBJ2-2; tentative D call: TRBD2 (6 bases). The ends were cut back, 4 bases at V and 0 bases at J, with 13 bases in the middle. Germline CDR1 is SGHRS and CDR2 is YFSETQ. The CDR3 totals 16 residues. The chain's CDR3 is CASSLMEGTNTGELFF. In DNA, the CDR3 is TGCGCCAGCAGCCTGATGGAGGGAACGAACACCGGGGAGCTGTTTTTT. The whole variable domain, remainder taken from reference TRBV5-1 and TRBJ2-2, is KAGVTQTPRYLIKTRGQQVTLSCSPISGHRSVSWYQQTPGQGLQFLFEYFSETQRNKGNFPGRFSGRQFSNSRSEMNVSTLELGDSALYLCASSLMEGTNTGELFFGEGSRLTVL.

This clonotype was recorded at least ten times. V is TRBV4-2 and J is TRBJ2-7; 12 bases match TRBD2. Losses at the gene ends were 1 base for V and 6 bases for J; bases not matched to a gene: 7. Germline values: CDR1 LGHNA, CDR2 YNFKEQ. The CDR3 spans 16 residues. The CDR3 protein is CASSQASSGRAGEQYF. The CDR3 DNA reads as TGTGCCAGCAGCCAAGCCTCTAGCGGGAGGGCCGGCGAGCAGTACTTC.